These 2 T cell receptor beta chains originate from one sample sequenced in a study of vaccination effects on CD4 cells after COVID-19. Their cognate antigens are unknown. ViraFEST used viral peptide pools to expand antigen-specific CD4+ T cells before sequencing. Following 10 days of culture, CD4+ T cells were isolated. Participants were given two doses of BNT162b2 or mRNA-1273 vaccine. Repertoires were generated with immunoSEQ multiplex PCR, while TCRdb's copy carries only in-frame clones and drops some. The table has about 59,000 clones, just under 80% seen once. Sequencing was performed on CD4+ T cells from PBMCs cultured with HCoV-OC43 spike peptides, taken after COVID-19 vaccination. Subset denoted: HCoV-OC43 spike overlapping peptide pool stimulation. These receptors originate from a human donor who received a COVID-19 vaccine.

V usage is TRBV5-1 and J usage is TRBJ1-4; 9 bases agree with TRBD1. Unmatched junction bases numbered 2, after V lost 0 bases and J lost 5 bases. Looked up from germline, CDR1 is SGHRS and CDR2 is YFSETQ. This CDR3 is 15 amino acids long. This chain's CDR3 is CASSLEGQGNEKLFF. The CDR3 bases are TGCGCCAGCAGCTTGGAGGGACAGGGAAATGAAAAACTGTTTTTT.

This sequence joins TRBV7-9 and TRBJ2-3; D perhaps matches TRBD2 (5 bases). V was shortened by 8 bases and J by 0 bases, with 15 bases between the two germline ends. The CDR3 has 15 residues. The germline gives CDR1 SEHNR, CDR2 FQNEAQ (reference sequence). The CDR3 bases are TGTGCCAGCCCCCGGGAAGGATTAAGCACAGATACGCAGTATTTT. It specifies CASPREGLSTDTQYF.